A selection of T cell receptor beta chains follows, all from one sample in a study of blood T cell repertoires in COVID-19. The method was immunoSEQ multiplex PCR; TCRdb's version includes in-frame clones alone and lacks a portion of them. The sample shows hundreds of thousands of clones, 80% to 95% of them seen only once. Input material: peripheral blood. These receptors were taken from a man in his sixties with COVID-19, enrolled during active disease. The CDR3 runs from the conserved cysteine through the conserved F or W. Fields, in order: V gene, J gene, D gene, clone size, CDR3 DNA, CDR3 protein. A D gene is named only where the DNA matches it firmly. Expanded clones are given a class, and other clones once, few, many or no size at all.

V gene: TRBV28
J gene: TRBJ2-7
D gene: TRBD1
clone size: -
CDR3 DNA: TGTGCCAGCAGGCCCTCAGGGGGCCGACAGTACTTC
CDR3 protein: CASRPSGGRQYF

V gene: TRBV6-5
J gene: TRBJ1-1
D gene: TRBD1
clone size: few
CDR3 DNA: TGTGCCGTCTGGACAGGGGGCACTGAAGCTTTCTTT
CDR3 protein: CAVWTGGTEAFF

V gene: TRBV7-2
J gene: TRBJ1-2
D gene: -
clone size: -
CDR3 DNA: TGTGCCAGCAGCTTCTTCACAGCCACCATCTATGGCTACACCTTC
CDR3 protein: CASSFFTATIYGYTF

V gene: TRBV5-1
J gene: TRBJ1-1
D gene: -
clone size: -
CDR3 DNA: TGCGCCAGCAGCTTACGGGGGATGAACACTGAAGCTTTCTTT
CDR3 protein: CASSLRGMNTEAFF

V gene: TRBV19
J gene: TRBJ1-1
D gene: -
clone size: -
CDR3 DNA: TGTGCCAGTAGTATAGAGGGGCCGAACACTGAAGCTTTCTTT
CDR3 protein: CASSIEGPNTEAFF

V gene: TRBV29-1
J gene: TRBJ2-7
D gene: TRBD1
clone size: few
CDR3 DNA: TGCAGCGTTGAAGTGGCAGGGGGCGACGAGCAGTACTTC
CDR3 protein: CSVEVAGGDEQYF

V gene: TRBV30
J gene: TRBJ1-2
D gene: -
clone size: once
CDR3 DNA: TGTGCCTGGAGTGACCCGGGGGCGGGGGGCTATGGCTACACCTTC
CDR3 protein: CAWSDPGAGGYGYTF

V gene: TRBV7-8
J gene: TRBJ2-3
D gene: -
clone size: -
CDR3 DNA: TGTGCCAGCAGCTTAGTAGGGGGAGCAGATACGCAGTATTTT
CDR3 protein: CASSLVGGADTQYF

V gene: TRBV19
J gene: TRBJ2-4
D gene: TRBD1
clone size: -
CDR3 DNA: TGTGCCATCTCACAGGGGTACATTCAGTACTTC
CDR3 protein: CAISQGYIQYF

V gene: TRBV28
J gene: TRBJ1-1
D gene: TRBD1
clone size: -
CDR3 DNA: TGTGCCAGCCGAACAGGGGGCACGACTTTCTTT
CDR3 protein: CASRTGGTTFF

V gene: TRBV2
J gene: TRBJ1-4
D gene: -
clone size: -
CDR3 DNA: TGTGCCAGCAGTGAAGAGGGGCGAAGGAATGAAAAACTGTTTTTT
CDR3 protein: CASSEEGRRNEKLFF

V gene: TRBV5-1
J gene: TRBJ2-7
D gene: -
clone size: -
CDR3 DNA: TGCGCCAGCAGCCCAGGCCGGGGATACGAGCAGTACTTC
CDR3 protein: CASSPGRGYEQYF

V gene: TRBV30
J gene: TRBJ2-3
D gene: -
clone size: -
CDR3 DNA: TGTGCCTGGAGTAGGCGAGCGGGTACCACAGATACGCAGTATTTT
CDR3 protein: CAWSRRAGTTDTQYF

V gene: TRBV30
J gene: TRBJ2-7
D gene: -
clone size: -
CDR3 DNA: TGTGCCTGGAACCACCCCCGAGCCGGATGGGCTAACGAGCAGTACTTC
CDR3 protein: CAWNHPRAGWANEQYF

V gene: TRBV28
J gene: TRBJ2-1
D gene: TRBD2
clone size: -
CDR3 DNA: TGTGCCAGCAGAGGCGGGGGAAGCTCCTACAATGAGCAGTTCTTC
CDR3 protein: CASRGGGSSYNEQFF

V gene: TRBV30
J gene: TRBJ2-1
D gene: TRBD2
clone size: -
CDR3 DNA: TGTGCCTGGAGTGGCAGCGGGAGGGCCTCCTACAATGAGCAGTTCTTC
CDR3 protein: CAWSGSGRASYNEQFF

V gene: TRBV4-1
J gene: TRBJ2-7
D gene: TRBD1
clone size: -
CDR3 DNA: TGCGCCAGCAGCCCAGGACAGGGGGCGTCCTACGAGCAGTACTTC
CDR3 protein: CASSPGQGASYEQYF

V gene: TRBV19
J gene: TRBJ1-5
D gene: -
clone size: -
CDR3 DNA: TGTGCCAGTAGTACTCTCGGCGCCGGGGGGGCCCAGCATTTT
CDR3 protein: CASSTLGAGGAQHF

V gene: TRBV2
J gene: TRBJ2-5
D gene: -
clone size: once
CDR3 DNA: TGTGCCAGCAGTGAACTGGAGACCCAGTACTTC
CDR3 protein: CASSELETQYF

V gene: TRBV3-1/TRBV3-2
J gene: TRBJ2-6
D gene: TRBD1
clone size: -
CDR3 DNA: TGTGCCAGCAGCCGCACCCTGGGACAGTCCCCCTCTGGGGCCAACGTCCTGACTTTC
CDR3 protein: CASSRTLGQSPSGANVLTF

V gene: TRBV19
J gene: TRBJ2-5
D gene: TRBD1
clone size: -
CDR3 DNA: TGTGCCAGTAGGGAAACAGGGGGCCTCCAAGAGACCCAGTACTTC
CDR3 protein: CASRETGGLQETQYF

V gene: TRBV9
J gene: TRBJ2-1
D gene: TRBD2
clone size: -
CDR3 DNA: TGTGCCAGCAGCGTAGTGGGTAGCGGGAAGTACAATGAGCAGTTCTTC
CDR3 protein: CASSVVGSGKYNEQFF

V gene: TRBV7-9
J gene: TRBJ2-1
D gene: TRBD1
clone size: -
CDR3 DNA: TGTGCCAGCAGCCAACAGGGGGCCAGTTTCTACAATGAGCAGTTCTTC
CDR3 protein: CASSQQGASFYNEQFF

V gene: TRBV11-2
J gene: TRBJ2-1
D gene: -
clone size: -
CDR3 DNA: TGTGCCAGCAGCCCCTTGGACTCCGCTATTGAGCAGTTCTTC
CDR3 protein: CASSPLDSAIEQFF

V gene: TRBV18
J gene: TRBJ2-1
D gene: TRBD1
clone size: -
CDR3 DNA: TGTGCCAGCTCACCCGGGACAGGGAGAGAGCAGTTCTTC
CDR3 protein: CASSPGTGREQFF

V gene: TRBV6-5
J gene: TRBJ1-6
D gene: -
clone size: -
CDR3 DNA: TGTGCCAGCAGTCCTCGTAACCAGGGATATTCACCCCTCCACTTT
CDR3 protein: CASSPRNQGYSPLHF

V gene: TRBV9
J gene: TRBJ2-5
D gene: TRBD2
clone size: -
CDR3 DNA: TGTGCCAGCAGCCTCCTTGACGGGGGGGCCTCGGAGACCCAGTACTTC
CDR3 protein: CASSLLDGGASETQYF

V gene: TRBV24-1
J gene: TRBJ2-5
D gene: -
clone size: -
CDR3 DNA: TGTGCCACCAGTGACGGGGGGCTGGAGACCCAGTACTTC
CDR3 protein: CATSDGGLETQYF

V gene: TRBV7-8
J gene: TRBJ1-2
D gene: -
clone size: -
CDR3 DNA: TGTGCCAGCAGCTTAGCCGATTCCGGTGGCTACACCTTC
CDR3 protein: CASSLADSGGYTF

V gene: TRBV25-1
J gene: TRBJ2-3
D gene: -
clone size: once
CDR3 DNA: TGTGCCAGCCATGGGCAGATATCAACAGATACGCAGTATTTT
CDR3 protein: CASHGQISTDTQYF

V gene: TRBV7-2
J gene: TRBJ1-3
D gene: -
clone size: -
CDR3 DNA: TGTGCCAGCAGCTTCTCCGGGACAGGAAACACCATATATTTT
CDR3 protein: CASSFSGTGNTIYF

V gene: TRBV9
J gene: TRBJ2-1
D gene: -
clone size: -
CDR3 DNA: TGTGCCAGCAGCCATGAGGCGGGATTCAGCAATGAGCAGTTCTTC
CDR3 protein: CASSHEAGFSNEQFF

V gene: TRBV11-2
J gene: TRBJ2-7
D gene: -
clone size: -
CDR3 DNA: TGTGCCAGCAGTCCCGACAGGACCTACGAGCAGTACTTC
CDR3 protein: CASSPDRTYEQYF

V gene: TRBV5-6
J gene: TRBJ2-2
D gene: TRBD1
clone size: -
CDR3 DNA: TGTGCCAGCAGAATATTGACAGGGGTAAACACCGGGGAGCTGTTTTTT
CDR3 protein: CASRILTGVNTGELFF

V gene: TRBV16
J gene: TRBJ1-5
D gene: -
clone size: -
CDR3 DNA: TGTGCCAGCAGCCGAGCAGGGGATCAGCCCCAGCATTTT
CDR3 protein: CASSRAGDQPQHF

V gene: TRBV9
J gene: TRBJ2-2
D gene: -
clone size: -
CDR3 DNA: TGTGCCAGCAGCCCTCCCTTGGCCCCCGGGGAGCTGTTTTTT
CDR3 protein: CASSPPLAPGELFF

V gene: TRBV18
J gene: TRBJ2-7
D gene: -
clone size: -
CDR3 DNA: TGTGCCAGCTCACCACCCACGGGAGTGTACGAGCAGTACTTC
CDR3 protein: CASSPPTGVYEQYF

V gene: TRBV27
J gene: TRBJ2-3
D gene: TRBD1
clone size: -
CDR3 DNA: TGTGCCAGCAGCCGGGACAGGGGGCTTGGTACGCAGTATTTT
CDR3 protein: CASSRDRGLGTQYF

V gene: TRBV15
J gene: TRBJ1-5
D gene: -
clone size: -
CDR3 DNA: TGTGCCACCAGCAGAGACAGGGTGAATCAGCCCCAGCATTTT
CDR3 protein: CATSRDRVNQPQHF

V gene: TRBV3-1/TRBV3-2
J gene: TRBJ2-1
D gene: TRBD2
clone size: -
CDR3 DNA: TGTGCCAGCAGCCAGTTCAAGCGGGGGGGCTCCTACAATGAGCAGTTCTTC
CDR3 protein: CASSQFKRGGSYNEQFF

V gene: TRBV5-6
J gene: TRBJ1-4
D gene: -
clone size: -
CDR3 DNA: TGTGCCAGCAGCATTTGGATTGTTACAGGACAGCAGACAAGACACAAACTGTTTTTT
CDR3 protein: CASSIWIVTGQQTRHKLFF

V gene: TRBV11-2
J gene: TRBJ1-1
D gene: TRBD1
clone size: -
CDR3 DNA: TGTGCCAGCAGCTTAGTTGGGGGGGGACAGGGAAAGACTGAAGCTTTCTTT
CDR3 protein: CASSLVGGGQGKTEAFF

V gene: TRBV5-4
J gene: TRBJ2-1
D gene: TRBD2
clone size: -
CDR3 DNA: TGTGCCAGCGGGCCTGGGGGGGTCATAGAGCAGTTCTTC
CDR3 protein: CASGPGGVIEQFF

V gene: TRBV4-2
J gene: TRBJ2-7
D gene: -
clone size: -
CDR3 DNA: TGTGCCAGCAGCCAGGCCGGGCGGGACGGCTCCTACGAGCAGTACTTC
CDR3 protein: CASSQAGRDGSYEQYF

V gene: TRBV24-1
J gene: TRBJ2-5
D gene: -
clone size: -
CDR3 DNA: TGTGCCACCAGTGATACGTTAGCGGAAACCCAGTACTTC
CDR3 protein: CATSDTLAETQYF

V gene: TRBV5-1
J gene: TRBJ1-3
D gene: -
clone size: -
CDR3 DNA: TGCGCCAGCAGCTTGCTGAACGCAGGACACTCTGGAAACACCATATATTTT
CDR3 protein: CASSLLNAGHSGNTIYF

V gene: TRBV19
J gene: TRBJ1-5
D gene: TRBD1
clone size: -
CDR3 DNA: TGTGCCAGTAGTGCCTCCGGGACAGGGAGTAGCAATCAGCCCCAGCATTTT
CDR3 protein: CASSASGTGSSNQPQHF

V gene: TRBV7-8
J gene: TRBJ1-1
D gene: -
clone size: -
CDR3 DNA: TGTGCCAGCAGCTTAGCCACAGTGAACACTGAAGCTTTCTTT
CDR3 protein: CASSLATVNTEAFF

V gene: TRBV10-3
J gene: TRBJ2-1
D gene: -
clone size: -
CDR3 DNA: TGTGCCATCAGTGGGCAAGGACTAAACCACAATGAGCAGTTCTTC
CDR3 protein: CAISGQGLNHNEQFF

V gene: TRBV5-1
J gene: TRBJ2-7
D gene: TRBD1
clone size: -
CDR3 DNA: TGCGCCAGCAGCCGACCCCGGGACAGGGGGATCGGCGAGCAGTACTTC
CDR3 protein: CASSRPRDRGIGEQYF

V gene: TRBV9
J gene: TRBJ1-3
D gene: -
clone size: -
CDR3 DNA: TGTGCCAGCAGCCCAGACGGGGGTAGCTCTGGAAACACCATATATTTT
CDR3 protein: CASSPDGGSSGNTIYF

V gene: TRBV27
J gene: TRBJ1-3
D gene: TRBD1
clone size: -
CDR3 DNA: TGTGCCAGCAGTTTAAGGCCAGGGGGCTTTAACACCATATATTTT
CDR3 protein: CASSLRPGGFNTIYF

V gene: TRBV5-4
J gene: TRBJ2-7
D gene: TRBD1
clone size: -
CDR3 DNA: TGTGCCAGCAGCTATACAGGGGCCTACGAGCAGTACTTC
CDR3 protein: CASSYTGAYEQYF

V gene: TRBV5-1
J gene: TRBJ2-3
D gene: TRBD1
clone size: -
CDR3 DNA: TGCGCCAGCAGCGGAGAGACAGGGGCGGTCTCAGATACGCAGTATTTT
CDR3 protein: CASSGETGAVSDTQYF